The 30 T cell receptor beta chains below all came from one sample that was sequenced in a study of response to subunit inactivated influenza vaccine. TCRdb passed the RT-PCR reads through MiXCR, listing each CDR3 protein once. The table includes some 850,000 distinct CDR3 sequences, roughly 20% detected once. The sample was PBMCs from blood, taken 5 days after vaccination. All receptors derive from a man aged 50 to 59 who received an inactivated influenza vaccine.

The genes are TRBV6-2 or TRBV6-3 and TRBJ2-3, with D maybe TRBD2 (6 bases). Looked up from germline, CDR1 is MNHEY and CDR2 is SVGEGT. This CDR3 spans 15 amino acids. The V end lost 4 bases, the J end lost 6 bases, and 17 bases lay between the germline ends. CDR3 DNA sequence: TGTGCCAGCAGTTTCGGCGGGAAAGTACTGGATACGCAGTATTTT. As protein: CASSFGGKVLDTQYF.

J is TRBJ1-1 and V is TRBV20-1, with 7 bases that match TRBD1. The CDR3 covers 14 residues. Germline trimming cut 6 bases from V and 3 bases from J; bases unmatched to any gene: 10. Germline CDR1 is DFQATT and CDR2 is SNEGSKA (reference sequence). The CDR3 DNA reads TGCAGTGCCCAAAGGGGGCAGGGGGACACTGAAGCTTTCTTT. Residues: CSAQRGQGDTEAFF.

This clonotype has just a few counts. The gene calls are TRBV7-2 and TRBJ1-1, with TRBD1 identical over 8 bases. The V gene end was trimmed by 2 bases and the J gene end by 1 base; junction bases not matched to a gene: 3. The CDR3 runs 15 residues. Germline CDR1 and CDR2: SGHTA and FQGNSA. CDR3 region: CASSLQGASNTEAFF. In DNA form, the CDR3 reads TGTGCCAGCAGCTTACAGGGGGCCTCGAACACTGAAGCTTTCTTT.

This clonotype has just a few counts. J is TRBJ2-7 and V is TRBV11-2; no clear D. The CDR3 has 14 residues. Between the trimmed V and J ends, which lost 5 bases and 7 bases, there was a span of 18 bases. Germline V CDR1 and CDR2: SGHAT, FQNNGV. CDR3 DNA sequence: TGTGCCAGCAGCCCCTCCTTGCCGTTACGTGAGCAGTACTTC. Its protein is CASSPSLPLREQYF.

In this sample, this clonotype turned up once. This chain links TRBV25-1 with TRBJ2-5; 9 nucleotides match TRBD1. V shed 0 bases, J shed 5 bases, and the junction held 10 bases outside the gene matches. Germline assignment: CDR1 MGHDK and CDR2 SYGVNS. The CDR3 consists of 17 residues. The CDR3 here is CASSEYIRGTGTETQYF. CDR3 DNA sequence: TGTGCCAGCAGTGAATATATTCGAGGGACAGGGACCGAGACCCAGTACTTC.

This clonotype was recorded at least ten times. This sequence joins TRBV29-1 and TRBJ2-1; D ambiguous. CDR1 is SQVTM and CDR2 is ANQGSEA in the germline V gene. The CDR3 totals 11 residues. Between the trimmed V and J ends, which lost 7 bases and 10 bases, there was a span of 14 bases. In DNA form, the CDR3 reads TGCAGCGGGTCTGATCCTGGGGAGCAGTTCTTC. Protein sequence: CSGSDPGEQFF.

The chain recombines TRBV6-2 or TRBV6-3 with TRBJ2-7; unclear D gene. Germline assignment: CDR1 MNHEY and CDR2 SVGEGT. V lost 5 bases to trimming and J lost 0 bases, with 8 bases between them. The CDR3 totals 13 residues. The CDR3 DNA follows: TGTGCCAGCAGTCGGGTCATCTCCTACGAGCAGTACTTC. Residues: CASSRVISYEQYF.

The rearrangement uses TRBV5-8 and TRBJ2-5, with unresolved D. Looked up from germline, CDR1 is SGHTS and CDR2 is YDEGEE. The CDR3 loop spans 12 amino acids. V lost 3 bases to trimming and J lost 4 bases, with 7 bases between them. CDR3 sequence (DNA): TGTGCCAGCAGCTGGAACCGAGAGACCCAGTACTTC. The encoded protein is CASSWNRETQYF.

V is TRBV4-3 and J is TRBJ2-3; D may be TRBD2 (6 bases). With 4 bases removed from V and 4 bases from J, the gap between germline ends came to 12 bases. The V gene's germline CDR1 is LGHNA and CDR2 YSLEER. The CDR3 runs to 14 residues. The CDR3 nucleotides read TGCGCCAGCAGCCGCGTGGGGGGTGCAGATACGCAGTATTTT. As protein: CASSRVGGADTQYF.

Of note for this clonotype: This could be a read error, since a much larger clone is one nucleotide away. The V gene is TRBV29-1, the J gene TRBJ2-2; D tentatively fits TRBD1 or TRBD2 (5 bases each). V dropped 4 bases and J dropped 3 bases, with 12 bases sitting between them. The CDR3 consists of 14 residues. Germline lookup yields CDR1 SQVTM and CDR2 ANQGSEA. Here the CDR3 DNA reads TGCAGCGTTGTGCGAGGGGTCGACACCGGGGAGCTGTTTTTT. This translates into CSVVRGVDTGELFF.

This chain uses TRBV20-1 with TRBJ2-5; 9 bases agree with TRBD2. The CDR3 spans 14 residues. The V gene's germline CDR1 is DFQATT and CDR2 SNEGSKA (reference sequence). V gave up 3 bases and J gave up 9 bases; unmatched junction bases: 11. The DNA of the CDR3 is TGCAGTGCTAGTTGGCCTAGCGGGATCGGGGCCCAGTACTTC. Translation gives CSASWPSGIGAQYF.

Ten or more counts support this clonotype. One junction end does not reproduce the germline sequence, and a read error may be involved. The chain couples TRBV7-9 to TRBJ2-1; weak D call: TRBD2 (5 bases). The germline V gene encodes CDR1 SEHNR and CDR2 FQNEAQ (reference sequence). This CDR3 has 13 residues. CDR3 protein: CASSLEVDRRGNF. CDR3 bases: TGTGCCAGCAGCTTAGAGGTGGACCGACGGGGAAACTTC.

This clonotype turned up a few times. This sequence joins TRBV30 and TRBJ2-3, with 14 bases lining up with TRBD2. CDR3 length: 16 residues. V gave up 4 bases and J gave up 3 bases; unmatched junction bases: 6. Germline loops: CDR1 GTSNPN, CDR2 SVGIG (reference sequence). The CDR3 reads CAWNTGLAGGTDTQYF. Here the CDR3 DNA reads TGTGCCTGGAATACCGGACTAGCGGGGGGTACAGATACGCAGTATTTT.

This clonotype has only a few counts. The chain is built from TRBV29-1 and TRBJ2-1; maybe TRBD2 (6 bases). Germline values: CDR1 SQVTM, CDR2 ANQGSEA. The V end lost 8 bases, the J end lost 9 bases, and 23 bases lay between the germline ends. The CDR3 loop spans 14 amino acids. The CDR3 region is CSTRVLGGPGEQFF. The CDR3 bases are TGCAGCACCCGGGTTTTAGGAGGGCCTGGTGAGCAGTTCTTC.

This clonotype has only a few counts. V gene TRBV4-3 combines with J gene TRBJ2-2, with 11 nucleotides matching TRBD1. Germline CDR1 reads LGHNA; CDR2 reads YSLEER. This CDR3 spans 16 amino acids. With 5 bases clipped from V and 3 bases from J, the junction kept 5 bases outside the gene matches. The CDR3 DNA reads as TGCGCCAGCAGCGCGGGGACAGGGGGATACACCGGGGAGCTGTTTTTT. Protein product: CASSAGTGGYTGELFF.

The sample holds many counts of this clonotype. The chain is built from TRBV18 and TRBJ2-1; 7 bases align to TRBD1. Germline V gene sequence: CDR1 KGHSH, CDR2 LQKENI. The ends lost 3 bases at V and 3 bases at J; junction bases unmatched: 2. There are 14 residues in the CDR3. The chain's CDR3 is CASSPRDSYNEQFF. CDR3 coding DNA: TGTGCCAGCTCACCTCGGGACAGCTACAATGAGCAGTTCTTC.

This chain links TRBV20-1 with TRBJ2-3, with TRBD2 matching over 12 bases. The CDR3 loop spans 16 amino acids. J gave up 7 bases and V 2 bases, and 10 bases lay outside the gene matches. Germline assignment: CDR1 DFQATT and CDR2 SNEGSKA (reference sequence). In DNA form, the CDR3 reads TGCAGTGCTAGAAGGCTAGCGGGAGGGAGATCAAATACGCAGTATTTT. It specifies CSARRLAGGRSNTQYF.

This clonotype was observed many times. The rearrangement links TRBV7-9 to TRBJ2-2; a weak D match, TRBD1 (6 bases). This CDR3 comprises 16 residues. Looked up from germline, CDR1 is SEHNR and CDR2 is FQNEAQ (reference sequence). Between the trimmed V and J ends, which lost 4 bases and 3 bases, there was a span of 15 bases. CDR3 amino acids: CASSSVQGPYTGELFF. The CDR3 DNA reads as TGTGCCAGCAGCTCAGTTCAGGGGCCTTACACCGGGGAGCTGTTTTTT.

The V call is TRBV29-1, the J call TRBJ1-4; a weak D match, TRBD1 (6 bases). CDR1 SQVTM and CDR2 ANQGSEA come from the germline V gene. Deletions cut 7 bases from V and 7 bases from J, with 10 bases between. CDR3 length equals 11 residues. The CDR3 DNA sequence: TGCAGCGGGGGGCACCGTGAAAAACTGTTTTTT. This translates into CSGGHREKLFF.

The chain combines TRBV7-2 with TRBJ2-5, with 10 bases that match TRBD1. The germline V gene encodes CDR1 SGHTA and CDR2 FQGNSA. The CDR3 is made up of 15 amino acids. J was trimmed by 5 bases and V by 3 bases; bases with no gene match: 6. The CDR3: CASSFRGQGVETQYF. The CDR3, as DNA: TGTGCCAGCAGCTTCCGAGGACAGGGGGTGGAGACCCAGTACTTC.

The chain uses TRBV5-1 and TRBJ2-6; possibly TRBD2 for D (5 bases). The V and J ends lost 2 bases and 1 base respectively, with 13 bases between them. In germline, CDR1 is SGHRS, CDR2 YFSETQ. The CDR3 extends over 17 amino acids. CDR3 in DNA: TGCGCCAGCAGCTTCTCTAGCTCCACGTCTGGGGCCAACGTCCTGACTTTC. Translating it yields CASSFSSSTSGANVLTF.

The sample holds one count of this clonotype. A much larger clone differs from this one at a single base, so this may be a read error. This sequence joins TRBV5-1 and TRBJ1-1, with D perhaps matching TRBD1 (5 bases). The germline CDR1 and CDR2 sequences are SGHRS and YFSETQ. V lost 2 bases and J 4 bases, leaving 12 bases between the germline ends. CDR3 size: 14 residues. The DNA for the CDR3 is TGCGCCAGCAGCTTTGTCAGGGTGGCCACTGAAGCTTTCTTT. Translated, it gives CASSFVRVATEAFF. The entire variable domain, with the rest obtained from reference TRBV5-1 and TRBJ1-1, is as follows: KAGVTQTPRYLIKTRGQQVTLSCSPISGHRSVSWYQQTPGQGLQFLFEYFSETQRNKGNFPGRFSGRQFSNSRSEMNVSTLELGDSALYLCASSFVRVATEAFFGQGTRLTVV.

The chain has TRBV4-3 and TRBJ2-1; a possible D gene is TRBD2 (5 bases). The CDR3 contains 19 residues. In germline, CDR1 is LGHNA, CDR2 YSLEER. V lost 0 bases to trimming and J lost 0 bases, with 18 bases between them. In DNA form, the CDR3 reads TGCGCCAGCAGCCAAGATGGTACGTTGGGCGGACTCTCCTACAATGAGCAGTTCTTC. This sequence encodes CASSQDGTLGGLSYNEQFF.

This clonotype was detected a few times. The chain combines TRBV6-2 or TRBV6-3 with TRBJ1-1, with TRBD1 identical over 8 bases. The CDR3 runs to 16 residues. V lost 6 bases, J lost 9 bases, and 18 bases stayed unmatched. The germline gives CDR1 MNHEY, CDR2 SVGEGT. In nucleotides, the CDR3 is TGTGCCAGCAGCCAGCCCGGGACAGGAGCTGCCTCGAAAGCTTTCTTT. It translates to CASSQPGTGAASKAFF.

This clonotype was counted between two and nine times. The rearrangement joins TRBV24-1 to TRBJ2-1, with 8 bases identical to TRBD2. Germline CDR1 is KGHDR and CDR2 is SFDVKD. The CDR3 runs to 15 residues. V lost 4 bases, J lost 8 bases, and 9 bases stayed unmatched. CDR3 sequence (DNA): TGTGCCACCAGTGACCGGAGCGGGAGTTTGTATGAGCAGTTCTTC. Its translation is CATSDRSGSLYEQFF.

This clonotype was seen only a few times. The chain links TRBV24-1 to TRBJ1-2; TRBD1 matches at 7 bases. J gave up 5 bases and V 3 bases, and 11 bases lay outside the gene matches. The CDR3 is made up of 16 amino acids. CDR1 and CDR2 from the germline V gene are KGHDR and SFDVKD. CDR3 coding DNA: TGTGCCACCAGTGATCCTCACCGGGACAGCCAATATGGCTACACCTTC. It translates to CATSDPHRDSQYGYTF.

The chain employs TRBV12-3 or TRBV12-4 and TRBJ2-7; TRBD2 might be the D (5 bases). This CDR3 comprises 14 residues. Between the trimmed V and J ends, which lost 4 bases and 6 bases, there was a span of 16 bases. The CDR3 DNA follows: TGTGCCAGCAGTTATGCCGGGCCTCGGGGCGAGCAGTACTTC. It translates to CASSYAGPRGEQYF.

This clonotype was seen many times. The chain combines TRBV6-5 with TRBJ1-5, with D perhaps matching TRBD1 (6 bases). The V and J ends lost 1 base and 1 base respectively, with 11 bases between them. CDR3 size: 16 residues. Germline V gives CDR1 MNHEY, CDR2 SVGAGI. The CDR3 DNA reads TGTGCCAGCAGTTACTTTCCACAGGGCAGCAATCAGCCCCAGCATTTT. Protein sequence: CASSYFPQGSNQPQHF.

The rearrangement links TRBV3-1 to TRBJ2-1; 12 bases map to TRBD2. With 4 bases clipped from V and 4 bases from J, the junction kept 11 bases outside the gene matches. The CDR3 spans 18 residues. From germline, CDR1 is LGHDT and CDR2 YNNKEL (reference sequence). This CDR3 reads CASSRQPSGGARYNEQFF. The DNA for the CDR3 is TGTGCCAGCAGCCGTCAACCTAGCGGGGGGGCAAGATACAATGAGCAGTTCTTC.

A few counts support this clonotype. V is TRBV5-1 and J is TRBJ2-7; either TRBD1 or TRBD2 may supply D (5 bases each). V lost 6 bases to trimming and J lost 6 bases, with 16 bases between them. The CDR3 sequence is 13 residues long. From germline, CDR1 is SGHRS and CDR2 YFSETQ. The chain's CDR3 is CASKLEVRGEQYF. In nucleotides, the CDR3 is TGCGCCAGCAAACTGGAGGTTAGGGGCGAGCAGTACTTC. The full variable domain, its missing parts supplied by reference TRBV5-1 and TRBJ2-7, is KAGVTQTPRYLIKTRGQQVTLSCSPISGHRSVSWYQQTPGQGLQFLFEYFSETQRNKGNFPGRFSGRQFSNSRSEMNVSTLELGDSALYLCASKLEVRGEQYFGPGTRLTVT.